This T cell receptor (beta chain) was profiled in a study of metastatic and nonmetastatic thyroid tumors. Per the authors' pipeline: Clinicopathological groups of papillary thyroid cancer showed CDR3 differences that were used to build a distant-metastasis classifier. TCRdb re-clonotyped the PCR reads via MiXCR. The V and J calls and clone size are TCRdb's, not the authors'. Of 35,000 to 45,000 clones listed, around 30% are singletons. By share of the sample, this clone is medium-sized (0.01 to 0.1%). V was pared by 6 bases and J by 0 bases, with 7 bases of the junction left unmatched. The CDR3 sequence is 16 residues long. Germline V gene data show CDR1 as MNHNS and CDR2 as SASEGT. Treatment of any kind had been given to no patient before thyroid surgery.

This sequence joins TRBV6-1 and TRBJ1-3, with TRBD1 matching 8 bases. This receptor was obtained from a male donor with papillary thyroid cancer or a benign thyroid nodule (not recorded which). Some clones in this sample may be carry-over from other donors' samples. Sequenced input: blood. CDR3: CASRPRTGGSGNTIYF. Written as DNA, the CDR3 is TGTGCCAGCAGACCACGAACAGGGGGCTCTGGAAACACCATATATTTT.